What follows describes a single TCR beta chain. Its antigen is unknown. No clone much larger than this one lies a single base away; base qualities are absent. One collaborating source in Seattle enrolled patients during active infection and followed them longitudinally through the course of disease. Collaborating institutions collected whole blood in K2EDTA tubes following their own protocols. For TCRbeta analysis, collaborator samples were shipped as frozen whole blood, as isolated PBMCs, or as DNA extracted from either sample type. This record comes from a study of blood T cell repertoires in COVID-19 (dated by TCRdb to the early 2020s). Broadly, across the study: The collaborator samples originated in the United States, Italy and Spain and spanned the acute and convalescent phases of COVID-19. The material from the prospective study consisted of cDNA or gDNA derived from T cells, B-cell-depleted T cells, or PBMCs. The dataset comprised deeply sampled blood TCRbeta repertoires from subjects exposed to, actively infected with, or recovered from COVID-19. The repertoires were released in a freely available public database meant as a resource for research on the immune response to SARS-CoV-2. Samples came from the ongoing ImmuneRACE study (first 160 participants) plus 1,254 subjects from 6 global collaborators. The sample metadata nearly always contained a de-identified subject ID, COVID-19 status, age in years and sex. Where available, HLA class I and class II types were taken from metadata supplied by the sample provider and were not determined by assay-based typing. Overall study results and their limits: How much clinical and demographic metadata was included differed by source and by participant, and the metadata was provided uncurated.

The immunoSEQ Assay, a bias-controlled multiplex PCR, was used to amplify TCRbeta CDR3 regions from genomic DNA. The study's own analysis went as follows. Within the assay, amplification of reference gene primers was used to estimate how many nucleated cells each sample contained. To quantify the absolute abundance of each unique TCRbeta CDR3 rearrangement, sequence reads were collapsed and filtered. For each sample, productive Simpson clonality was calculated as the square root of Simpson's diversity index over productive rearrangements. TCRdb re-hosts the immuneACCESS table, in-frame sequences only. Its copies lack some clones; in the studies checked, an unresolved V gene accounts for under half of them, and the cause for the rest is not known. Clone size and the V and J calls come from that table; the DNA yielded D and trimming. The sample table lists roughly 68,000 clones, about 88% of them with a count of one. The ten biggest clones cover 43% of the sample.

The sequenced sample consisted of peripheral blood. The TCR originated in a woman aged 60-70 years with COVID-19, enrolled during active disease.

The DNA is as follows: TGTGCCAGCAGCACGACACTGGACAGGGGGGACCCACATCTAGCTTTCTTT. Its protein reads: CASSTTLDRGDPHLAFF. The sequence joins TRBV9 to TRBJ1-1; 10 bases in the middle match TRBD1. CDR3 length: 17 amino acids, cysteine to phenylalanine. Of all the DNA, just the CDR3 is kept, 51 bases in frame from base 1. The V end gives up 4 bases and the J end 10 bases, leaving 19 bases in the junction not matched to a gene. Based on the germline V gene, the CDR1 and CDR2 sequences are SGDLS and YYNGEE.